The 19 T cell receptor beta chains below were found in one sample sequenced in a study of T cells expressing NK-cell markers. TCRdb reworked the 5' RACE reads into one entry per CDR3 protein, no DNA. Here the sample table reports fewer than 400,000 distinct CDR3 sequences. Sequencing was performed on blood T cells: a sorted CD56 or NKG2C T cell subset, CD4+ or CD8+ T cells, or bulk PBMC T cells (not recorded which). These receptors came from a man aged 18 to 69 in good health.

The chain has TRBV5-1 and TRBJ2-5. CDR1 is SGHRS and CDR2 is YFSETQ in the germline V gene. The CDR3 is made up of 13 amino acids. The CDR3 reads CASSLGQQETQYF.

The rearrangement uses TRBV10-3 and TRBJ2-7; TCRdb reports TRBD2, a call that lacks DNA to check it against. CDR1 and CDR2 (germline): ENHRY, SYGVKD. The CDR3 spans 16 residues. CDR3 in amino acids: CAISESGRGSSYEQYF.

This chain uses TRBV5-5 with TRBJ1-4; without DNA, the TCRdb call of TRBD1 cannot be checked. CDR3 size: 16 residues. Germline V CDR1 and CDR2: SGHKS, YYEKEE (reference sequence). CDR3 residues: CASSPTDRATNEKLFF.

This chain links TRBV7-2 with TRBJ2-3; the TCRdb D gene call, TRBD1, has no DNA to confirm it. Germline CDR1 reads SGHTA; CDR2 reads FQGNSA. This CDR3 is 15 amino acids long. The CDR3 is CASSLAGGIGNTQYF.

V gene TRBV5-5 combines with J gene TRBJ1-1; TCRdb's assignment of TRBD1 cannot be checked, as there is no DNA. Germline V gene lookup returns CDR1 SGHKS and CDR2 YYEKEE (reference sequence). The CDR3 totals 12 residues. The CDR3 protein is CASFIRGGPRFF.

The V and J genes are TRBV12-3 or TRBV12-4 and TRBJ2-4; checking the TCRdb D call of TRBD2 is not possible without DNA. This CDR3 spans 16 amino acids. The CDR3 here is CASSLGGGVSKNIQYF.

The chain joins TRBV6-5 to TRBJ2-1; TCRdb's D gene call, TRBD2, goes unchecked for lack of DNA. The V gene's germline CDR1 is MNHEY and CDR2 SVGAGI. The CDR3 runs to 17 residues. CDR3: CASVSGLAGRSYNEQFF.

This rearrangement joins TRBV2 to TRBJ2-2. This CDR3 comprises 13 residues. The germline CDR1 and CDR2 sequences are SNHLY and FYNNEI. This CDR3 reads CASAGNGVGELFF.

This chain links TRBV4-1 with TRBJ2-4; TCRdb's assignment of TRBD1 cannot be checked, as there is no DNA. Germline V gene lookup returns CDR1 MGHRA and CDR2 YSYEKL. The CDR3 is 17 residues long. CDR3 sequence reads: CASSQDPRGRAKNIQYF.

The rearrangement uses TRBV9 and TRBJ1-3; TCRdb's D gene call, TRBD1, goes unchecked for lack of DNA. The CDR3 is made up of 15 amino acids. CDR1 SGDLS and CDR2 YYNGEE come from the germline V gene. CDR3: CASSVAGGGGNTIYF.

The rearrangement uses TRBV10-3 and TRBJ2-3; TCRdb gives TRBD2 as the D gene, but with no DNA this cannot be confirmed. CDR3 length: 16 residues. Germline V CDR1 and CDR2: ENHRY, SYGVKD. CDR3 sequence: CAISEKAGGSKGGQYF.

The rearrangement joins TRBV24-1 to TRBJ2-1. Germline V lookup: CDR1 KGHDR, CDR2 SFDVKD. CDR3 length: 12 residues. CDR3 amino acids: CATIRTHNEQFF.

The chain uses TRBV6-1 and TRBJ2-2. The CDR3 runs 13 residues. Per germline, CDR1 MNHNS and CDR2 SASEGT. This CDR3 is CASSESASGELFF.

The chain carries TRBV28 and TRBJ2-1; TCRdb selects TRBD1, and the lack of DNA leaves this call unchecked. This CDR3 spans 16 amino acids. The germline CDR1 and CDR2 sequences are MDHEN and SYDVKM. CDR3: CASSLWGTGQNNEQFF.

V is TRBV9 and J is TRBJ2-7; TCRdb's assignment of TRBD1 cannot be checked, as there is no DNA. Per germline, CDR1 SGDLS and CDR2 YYNGEE. There are 15 residues in the CDR3. The CDR3 here is CASSVEGQGTGEQYF.

The CDR3 protein is CASNYGRQGGTGELFF. The chain combines TRBV5-4 with TRBJ2-2; TCRdb selects TRBD1, and the lack of DNA leaves this call unchecked. The CDR3 spans 16 residues. Germline assignment: CDR1 SGHNT and CDR2 YYREEE (reference sequence).

The chain is built from TRBV4-2 and TRBJ2-7; TCRdb returns TRBD1, unconfirmable since there is no DNA. The germline V gene encodes CDR1 LGHNA and CDR2 YNFKEQ. This CDR3 is built from 16 residues. CDR3 sequence: CASSQTGTSGNYEQYF.

The chain has TRBV6-5 and TRBJ1-2. Germline V gene sequence: CDR1 MNHEY, CDR2 SVGAGI. CDR3 length: 12 amino acids. The CDR3 is CATRRSDYGYTF.

The chain is built from TRBV20-1 and TRBJ1-2. Germline lookup yields CDR1 DFQATT and CDR2 SNEGSKA (reference sequence). The CDR3 has 11 amino acids. CDR3 loop: CSARRDGGYTF.